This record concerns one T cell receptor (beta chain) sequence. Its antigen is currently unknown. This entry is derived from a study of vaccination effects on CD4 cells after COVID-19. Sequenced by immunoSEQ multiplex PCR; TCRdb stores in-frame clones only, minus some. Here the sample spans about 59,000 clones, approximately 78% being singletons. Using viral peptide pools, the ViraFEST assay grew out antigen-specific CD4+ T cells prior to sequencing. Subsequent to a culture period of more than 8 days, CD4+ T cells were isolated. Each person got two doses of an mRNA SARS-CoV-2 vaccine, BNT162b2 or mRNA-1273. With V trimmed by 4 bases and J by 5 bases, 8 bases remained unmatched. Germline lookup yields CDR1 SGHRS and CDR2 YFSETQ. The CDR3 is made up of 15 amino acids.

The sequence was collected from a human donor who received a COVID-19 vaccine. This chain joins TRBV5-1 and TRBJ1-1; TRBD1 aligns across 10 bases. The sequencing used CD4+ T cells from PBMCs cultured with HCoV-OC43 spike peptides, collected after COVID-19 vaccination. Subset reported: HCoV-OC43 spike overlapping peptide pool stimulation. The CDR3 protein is CASSVTGGVRTEAFF. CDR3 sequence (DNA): TGCGCCAGCAGCGTGACAGGGGGCGTAAGAACTGAAGCTTTCTTT.